This T cell receptor (beta chain) was sequenced for a study of T cells in localized non-small cell lung cancer (dated by TCRdb to the early 2020s). Broadly, across the study: T cell repertoires of 200 to 250 early-stage NSCLC patients were analyzed, with tumors being compared against uninvolved tumor-adjacent lungs. The cohort comprised a few hundred treatment-naïve NSCLC patients with resected, localized lung tumors. A mean age of roughly 64 years was recorded for the NSCLC patients, of whom around 120 were male and about a hundred were female.

Taken from cysteine to phenylalanine, the CDR3 has 13 residues. Of the read, only the CDR3 DNA is kept; its 39 bases are in frame from base 1. V is pared back by 5 bases and J by 2 bases, with 10 bases lying between the germline termini. CDR1 GTSNPN and CDR2 SVGIG were looked up in the germline V gene (reference sequence). At diagnosis, tumor, uninvolved tumor-adjacent lung and peripheral blood were collected and then preserved as a mix of FFPE and fresh-frozen material. The immunoSEQ Assay was used to sequence TCR beta CDR3 regions from DNA. Concerning the study's data processing: T cell density was computed as TCR beta template counts normalized to usable DNA estimated by amplifying housekeeping genes. Using the preseqR package, richness was estimated by extrapolating to 120,000 templates for tissue samples and 400,000 templates for PBMC samples. Clonality was defined by subtracting Pielou's evenness from one. Tissue-enriched TCRs were identified by differential abundance testing using productive amino-acid clonotypes, minimum total count 5 and alpha 0.1. The Jaccard Index and the Morisita Overlap Index were used to measure how much the repertoires overlapped between compartments. GLIPH grouped TCR beta CDR3s together with public tetramer-defined viral CDR3s, and a viral motif had to include at least three viral sequences and show V-gene enrichment. Not all clones reach the TCRdb copy of this immuneACCESS table, which keeps in-frame sequences only. Checked studies attribute under half of the gap to unresolved V genes and leave the rest unexplained. V and J calls plus clone size are reproduced from that table; the DNA served to infer D and trimming. Present in this sample are 1,500 to 2,000 clones, around a fifth of which were seen just once. The ten largest make up 8.4% of the sample.

Turning to this clone: Its antigen is still unknown. Nothing much larger sits one base from this clone, and base qualities are not available.

Beyond this particular receptor, the publication reports: Higher T cell density in blood was associated with longer overall survival, whereas higher clonality in adjacent lung was associated with shorter survival. Because multi-region tumor sequencing was not done, intratumor heterogeneity could not be ruled out. Uninvolved tumor-adjacent lung showed the highest T cell clonality, higher than tumor, which suggests more focused antigenic responses in the uninvolved tumor-adjacent lung. Because of the exploratory design, TCR variables were selected using unadjusted p-values without false-discovery rate correction. A median of roughly 60 of the top 100 tumor clones were detected in paired uninvolved adjacent lung, and 25 to 35 of these tumor clones were also found among the top 100 clones of the paired uninvolved adjacent lung.

The sequence is built from TRBV30 and TRBJ1-3, and possibly TRBD1, on 5 matching bases. Source: lung tumor tissue, taken before any cancer treatment. The TCR originated in a woman aged 35 to 75 with stage I lung adenocarcinoma. The DNA sequence follows: TGTGCCTGGCCTGGGGGGGCTGGAAACACCATATATTTT. Its product reads: CAWPGGAGNTIYF.